This T cell receptor beta chain was found in a study of OX40 agonist ivuxolimab in advanced cancers. CDR1 is GTSNPN and CDR2 is SVGIG in the germline V gene (reference sequence). This CDR3 has 13 residues. V was clipped by 4 bases and J by 7 bases; unmatched bases: 8. Sequenced by immunoSEQ multiplex PCR; TCRdb stores in-frame clones only, minus some. The profile covers over 40,000 clones, with around four fifths appearing a single time and under 3.5% taken by the ten largest. The chain uses TRBV30 and TRBJ2-7; 9 nucleotides line up with TRBD1. The source of this sequence is an adult with an advanced solid tumor such as melanoma, head and neck, liver or kidney cancer. Sequencing used CD4+ or CD8+ T cells sorted from blood, obtained in a trial of the OX40 agonist ivuxolimab. The CDR3 DNA sequence: TGTGCCTGGAACCGCGACAGGGGGGAGGAGCAGTACTTC. Translating gives CAWNRDRGEEQYF.